In this sample, the clone carrying this T cell receptor beta chain turned up a few times. Its antigen is unidentified. The data belong to a study of response to subunit inactivated influenza vaccine. One entry per CDR3 protein results from TCRdb running MiXCR on the RT-PCR reads. The table records about 650,000 distinct CDR3 sequences, 12% to 15% of them present only once. After removal of 3 bases from V and 2 bases from J, the junction contained 8 bases not matched to a gene. The germline gives CDR1 SQVTM, CDR2 ANQGSEA. CDR3 length: 16 residues. General study findings and limits: Each seasonal influenza vaccination, the authors suggested, recruits few new T cells.

This rearrangement joins TRBV29-1 to TRBJ2-3; TRBD1 aligns across 10 bases. The specimen was PBMCs from blood, collected around 14 days before vaccination. This clonotype was obtained from a man aged 45-65 years who received an inactivated influenza vaccine. CDR3 amino acids: CSVEIPGQGHTDTQYF. The CDR3 DNA reads TGCAGCGTTGAGATACCGGGACAGGGGCACACAGATACGCAGTATTTT.